The rows below give T cell receptor beta chains drawn from one sample of a study of cytomegalovirus exposure and HLA in healthy donors. Sequencing was performed with immunoSEQ multiplex PCR; in TCRdb, only in-frame clones are kept and a portion is missing. The table lists roughly 100,000 clones, roughly 75% of them singletons, with about 1.7% in the top ten. Sequenced input: PBMCs. These receptors came from a woman aged 40-49 years in good health and CMV-seronegative. The CDR3 runs from the conserved cysteine through the conserved F or W. A D gene is named only where the DNA matches it firmly. Rows give clone size only sometimes, using once, few, many, or a class for an expanded clone.

d_gene,v_gene,abundance,j_gene,CDR3aa,CDR3nt
NA,TRBV4-2,NA,TRBJ2-5,CASSQAGLRETQYF,TGTGCCAGCAGCCAAGCGGGGTTAAGGGAGACCCAGTACTTC
NA,TRBV6-5,NA,TRBJ2-6,CASRGSGPGANVLTF,TGTGCCAGCCGGGGAAGCGGCCCTGGGGCCAACGTCCTGACTTTC
TRBD1,TRBV4-1,NA,TRBJ1-1,CASSPWHTGAAEAFF,TGCGCCAGCAGCCCTTGGCACACAGGGGCCGCTGAAGCTTTCTTT
NA,TRBV6-6,NA,TRBJ2-1,CASSLASSYNEQFF,TGTGCCAGCAGTCTAGCGAGCTCCTACAATGAGCAGTTCTTC
NA,TRBV7-2,NA,TRBJ2-3,CASSLGGTVSTDTQYF,TGTGCCAGCAGCTTAGGCGGGACCGTTAGCACAGATACGCAGTATTTT
TRBD2,TRBV27,few,TRBJ2-7,CASSPPGLAHYEQYF,TGTGCCAGCAGCCCCCCGGGACTAGCCCACTACGAGCAGTACTTC
NA,TRBV7-2,NA,TRBJ1-1,CASSLVRTTNTEAFF,TGTGCCAGCAGCTTAGTCCGGACTACCAACACTGAAGCTTTCTTT
TRBD2,TRBV7-3,NA,TRBJ2-2,CASSLSDFQGKIAGGPHGELFF,TGTGCCAGCAGCTTAAGCGACTTTCAAGGGAAGATAGCGGGAGGGCCTCACGGGGAGCTGTTTTTT
TRBD2,TRBV28,NA,TRBJ2-3,CASATRAGVTDTQYF,TGTGCCAGCGCCACCCGGGCGGGAGTCACAGATACGCAGTATTTT
TRBD2,TRBV11-2,few,TRBJ2-3,CASSRTRSTDTQYF,TGTGCCAGCAGCCGGACTAGAAGCACAGATACGCAGTATTTT
NA,TRBV7-6,NA,TRBJ2-3,CASSPSQEALDTQYF,TGTGCCAGCAGCCCCTCCCAGGAGGCATTAGATACGCAGTATTTT
TRBD1,TRBV7-9,few,TRBJ1-5,CASSLGDSGNQPQHF,TGTGCCAGCAGCTTGGGGGACAGTGGCAATCAGCCCCAGCATTTT
TRBD1,TRBV29-1,NA,TRBJ1-1,CSVTQDRGMVNTEAFF,TGCAGCGTGACACAGGACAGGGGGATGGTGAACACTGAAGCTTTCTTT
TRBD1,TRBV7-9,NA,TRBJ1-5,CASSPGGSEPQHF,TGTGCCAGCAGCCCAGGGGGCTCAGAGCCCCAGCATTTT
NA,TRBV19,NA,TRBJ1-1,CASSIGQGLNTEAFF,TGTGCCAGTAGTATAGGTCAGGGATTGAACACTGAAGCTTTCTTT
NA,TRBV28,NA,TRBJ2-2,CASSSNTGELFF,TGTGCCAGCAGTTCAAACACCGGGGAGCTGTTTTTT
NA,TRBV29-1,NA,TRBJ1-1,CSVGRGSDTEAFF,TGCAGCGTTGGCAGGGGATCGGACACTGAAGCTTTCTTT
NA,TRBV28,NA,TRBJ1-1,CASTGGPEAFF,TGTGCCAGCACGGGGGGCCCTGAAGCTTTCTTT
TRBD1,TRBV14,NA,TRBJ1-2,CASSHHRTGGGGYTF,TGTGCCAGCAGCCATCATCGGACAGGGGGCGGCGGCTACACCTTC
NA,TRBV5-8,NA,TRBJ2-3,CASSFGTSGADTQYF,TGTGCCAGCAGCTTCGGGACTTCGGGGGCAGATACGCAGTATTTT
NA,TRBV27,NA,TRBJ1-2,CASGWGLGYTF,TGTGCCAGCGGATGGGGCCTTGGCTACACCTTC
NA,TRBV27,NA,TRBJ1-5,CASSRRGGDSNQPQHF,TGTGCCAGCAGCCGTCGTGGAGGGGATAGCAATCAGCCCCAGCATTTT
TRBD1,TRBV7-2,NA,TRBJ1-2,CASSLVGTGQGEANYGYTF,TGTGCCAGCAGCTTAGTGGGTACGGGACAGGGGGAGGCTAACTATGGCTACACCTTC